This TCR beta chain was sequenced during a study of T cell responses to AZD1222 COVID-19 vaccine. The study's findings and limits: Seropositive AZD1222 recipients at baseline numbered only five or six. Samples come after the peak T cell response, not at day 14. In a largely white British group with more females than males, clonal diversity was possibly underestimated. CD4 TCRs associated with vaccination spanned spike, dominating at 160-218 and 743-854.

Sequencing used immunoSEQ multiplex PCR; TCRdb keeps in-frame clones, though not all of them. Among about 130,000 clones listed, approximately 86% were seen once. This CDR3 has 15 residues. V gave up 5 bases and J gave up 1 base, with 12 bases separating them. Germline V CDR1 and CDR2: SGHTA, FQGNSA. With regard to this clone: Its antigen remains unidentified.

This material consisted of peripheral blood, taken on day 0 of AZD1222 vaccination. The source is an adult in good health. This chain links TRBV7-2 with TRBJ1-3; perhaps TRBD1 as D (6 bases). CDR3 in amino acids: CASSPTGSSGNTIYF. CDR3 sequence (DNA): TGTGCCAGCAGCCCAACAGGGTCTTCTGGAAACACCATATATTTT.